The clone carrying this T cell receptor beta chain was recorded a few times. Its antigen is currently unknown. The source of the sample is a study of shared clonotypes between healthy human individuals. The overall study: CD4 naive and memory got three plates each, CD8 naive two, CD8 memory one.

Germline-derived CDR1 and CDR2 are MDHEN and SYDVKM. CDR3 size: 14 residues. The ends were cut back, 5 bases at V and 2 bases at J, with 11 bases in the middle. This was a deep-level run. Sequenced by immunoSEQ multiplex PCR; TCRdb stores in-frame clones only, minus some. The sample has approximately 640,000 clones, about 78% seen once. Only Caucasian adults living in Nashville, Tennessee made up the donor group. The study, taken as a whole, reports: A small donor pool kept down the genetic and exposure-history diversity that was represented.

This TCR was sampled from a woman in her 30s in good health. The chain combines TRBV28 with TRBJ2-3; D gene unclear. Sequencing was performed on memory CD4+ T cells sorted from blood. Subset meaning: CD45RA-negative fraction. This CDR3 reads CASSSYGHTDTQYF. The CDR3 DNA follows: TGTGCCAGCAGTAGTTACGGCCACACAGATACGCAGTATTTT.